What follows are 10 T cell receptor beta chains derived from one specimen sequenced in a study of vaccination effects on CD4 cells after COVID-19. Their antigens are not known. After expansion with viral peptide pools in the ViraFEST assay, antigen-specific CD4+ T cells were sequenced. Scientists isolated CD4+ T cells after an approximately 9-day culture period ended. None of the vaccinated had previously contracted SARS-CoV-2, and their nucleocapsid antibodies tested negative. Measured with immunoSEQ multiplex PCR; TCRdb has only the in-frame clones, and not every one. Of roughly 30,000 clones listed, around 73% were seen once; the top ten hold 25% to 35%. Specimen: CD4+ T cells from PBMCs cultured with HCoV-OC43 spike peptides, collected before COVID-19 vaccination. Subset of the sample: HCoV-OC43 spike overlapping peptide pool stimulation. The receptors stem from a human donor who received a COVID-19 vaccine.

The chain couples TRBV30 to TRBJ1-1; the D is unclear. Germline assignment: CDR1 GTSNPN and CDR2 SVGIG (reference sequence). V was shortened by 5 bases and J by 0 bases, with 10 bases between the two germline ends. There are 13 residues in the CDR3. CDR3 nucleotide sequence: TGTGCCTGGTCACAGATTATGAACACTGAAGCTTTCTTT. It yields the protein CAWSQIMNTEAFF. Together with reference TRBV30 and TRBJ1-1, the CDR3 gives the full variable domain: SQTIHQWPATLVQPVGSPLSLECTVEGTSNPNLYWYRQAAGRGLQLLFYSVGIGQISSEVPQNLSASRPQDRQFILSSKKLLLSDSGFYLCAWSQIMNTEAFFGQGTRLTVV.

Here the CDR3 DNA reads TGCGCCAGCAGCCAAGATGAATTCCCGGGGGACACTGAAGCTTTCTTT. It encodes CASSQDEFPGDTEAFF. This chain connects TRBV4-1 to TRBJ1-1; weak D call: TRBD1 (5 bases). CDR3 length: 16 residues. Looked up from germline, CDR1 is MGHRA and CDR2 is YSYEKL. V lost 0 bases and J 3 bases, leaving 14 bases between the germline ends.

This clone was picked up one time. The V and J genes are TRBV27 and TRBJ2-1; D is perhaps TRBD1 (6 bases). Germline CDR1 is MNHEY and CDR2 is SMNVEV (reference sequence). Trimming stripped 6 bases from V and 0 bases from J, with 12 bases between. This CDR3 has 15 amino acids. As DNA, the CDR3 is TGTGCCAGCAGGACAGGCTTAAACTCCTACAATGAGCAGTTCTTC. Its protein product is CASRTGLNSYNEQFF.

J is TRBJ1-1 and V is TRBV6-5; TRBD1 agrees at 8 bases. The CDR3 loop spans 14 amino acids. The V gene's germline CDR1 is MNHEY and CDR2 SVGAGI. Trimming cost V 6 bases and J 0 bases; bases outside gene matches: 3. The CDR3 DNA follows: TGTGCCAGCAGGGGGACAGGACTGAACACTGAAGCTTTCTTT. It translates to CASRGTGLNTEAFF.

This clone was recorded only once. This CDR3 is CASSCGGNGKTYGYTF. Here the CDR3 DNA reads TGTGCCAGCAGCTGTGGAGGTAATGGAAAGACCTATGGCTACACCTTC. This sequence joins TRBV11-1 and TRBJ1-2, with D unclear. The CDR3 contains 16 residues. Trimming removed 4 bases at V and 4 bases at J, with 19 bases between. CDR1 SGHAT and CDR2 FQDESV come from the germline V gene (reference sequence).

This sequence joins TRBV7-8 and TRBJ2-5; a possible D gene is TRBD1 (5 bases). The V gene's germline CDR1 is SGHVS and CDR2 FQNEAQ. This CDR3 contains 11 residues. Trimming shortened V by 5 bases and J by 6 bases, and 7 bases separated the two germline ends. CDR3 region: CASSPGKTQYF. The CDR3 region has the DNA TGTGCCAGCAGCCCAGGGAAGACCCAGTACTTC.

The chain is built from TRBV18 and TRBJ1-1; no clear D. V was cut by 4 bases and J by 0 bases, with 6 bases left in between. Germline CDR1 is KGHSH and CDR2 is LQKENI. The CDR3 consists of 13 residues. The CDR3 loop reads CASSQQVNTEAFF. The DNA for the CDR3 is TGTGCCAGCTCACAGCAAGTGAACACTGAAGCTTTCTTT.

The chain carries TRBV12-5 and TRBJ2-7; D possibly corresponds to TRBD2 (5 bases). This CDR3 comprises 13 residues. Deletions cut 2 bases from V and 6 bases from J, with 11 bases between. CDR1 is LGHNT and CDR2 is FRNRAP in the germline V gene. CDR3 nucleotide sequence: TGTGCTAGTGGTTTGCTCCTAGCAGGCGAGCAGTACTTC. Protein sequence: CASGLLLAGEQYF.

The V and J genes are TRBV11-1 and TRBJ2-3; D is uncertain. Trimming took 1 base from V and 2 from J, leaving 7 bases between them. The CDR3 covers 14 residues. Germline CDR1 SGHAT, CDR2 FQDESV (reference sequence). The CDR3, as DNA: TGTGCCAGCAGCTTAGTAGGGTTCACAGATACGCAGTATTTT. Protein product: CASSLVGFTDTQYF.

This clone turned up a few times. The gene calls are TRBV3-1 (or the pseudogene TRBV3-2) and TRBJ1-1; D gene ambiguous. The CDR3 has 13 residues. The germline CDR1 and CDR2 sequences are LGHDT and YNNKEL (reference sequence). V lost 4 bases, J lost 1 base, and 7 bases lay in between. CDR3 DNA sequence: TGTGCCAGCAGCCGTGGACCGAACACTGAAGCTTTCTTT. This sequence encodes CASSRGPNTEAFF.